This TCR beta chain appears in the sequencing data of a study of blood T cell repertoires in COVID-19. Looking at the study overall: Sites across the United States, Italy and Spain contributed samples from acute and convalescent COVID-19. T cells, B-cell-depleted T cells, or PBMCs supplied cDNA or gDNA.

Study processing details: Estimation of nucleated cell counts was performed using reference gene primer amplification. Profiled with immunoSEQ multiplex PCR; TCRdb holds only in-frame clones, not every one. The V and J calls and clone size were taken over from that table, and D and trimming were inferred from the DNA. The data hold about 50,000 clones, with about four fifths observed a single time. This sequence was found in a woman older than 75 with acute or convalescent COVID-19. Input material: peripheral blood.

The CDR3 sequence is CASNLGQGAPTSTDTQYF. DNA for the CDR3: TGTGCCAGCAACCTGGGACAGGGAGCTCCCACTAGCACAGATACGCAGTATTTT. The rearrangement joins TRBV2 to TRBJ2-3; 9 bases fit TRBD1. The V segment lost 7 bases and the J segment 0 bases; nucleotides outside the gene matches: 14. The CDR3 covers 18 residues. CDR1 and CDR2 (germline): SNHLY, FYNNEI. The full variable domain, rest sourced from reference TRBV2 and TRBJ2-3, is EPEVTQTPSHQVTQMGQEVILRCVPISNHLYFYWYRQILGQKVEFLVSFYNNEISEKSEIFDDQFSVERPDGSNFTLKIRSTKLEDSAMYFCASNLGQGAPTSTDTQYFGPGTRLTVL.